The 30 T cell receptor beta chains below all came from one sample that was sequenced in a study of vaccination and CD4 T cells after COVID-19. These TCRs are of unknown antigen specificity. Treatment defined: approximately nine-day PBMC culture with coronavirus spike peptide pools or control peptides (ViraFEST assay). At the Johns Hopkins FTIC core, DNA taken from cultured CD4+ T cells was sequenced by way of the Oncomine TCR Beta short-read assay. Via MiXCR, TCRdb re-called the PCR reads, giving one row per CDR3 protein. The top ten clones hold approximately 15% of a sample with tens of thousands of distinct CDR3 sequences, 43% of them seen once. Sequenced material: CD4+ T cells from blood, cultured in vitro. The receptors were gathered from a human donor who had recovered from COVID-19.

This clonotype was observed a handful of times. This CDR3 reads CAISGSGGDTEAFF. CDR3 sequence (DNA): TGTGCCATCAGTGGATCGGGAGGGGACACTGAAGCTTTCTTT. This chain uses TRBV10-3 with TRBJ1-1; D perhaps matches TRBD1 (5 bases). This CDR3 comprises 14 residues. The V gene lost 4 bases and the J gene lost 3 bases, with 12 bases spanning the gap. Germline assignment: CDR1 ENHRY and CDR2 SYGVKD.

J is TRBJ1-2 and V is TRBV29-1, with D perhaps TRBD1 (6 bases). In germline, CDR1 is SQVTM, CDR2 ANQGSEA. Deletions cut 6 bases from V and 0 bases from J, with 26 bases between. There are 18 residues in the CDR3. The CDR3 spells CSVVPGTRAKSSNYGYTF. CDR3 DNA: TGCAGCGTCGTCCCCGGGACAAGGGCGAAATCTTCTAACTATGGCTACACCTTC. The whole variable domain, remainder taken from reference TRBV29-1 and TRBJ1-2, is SAVISQKPSRDICQRGTSLTIQCQVDSQVTMMFWYRQQPGQSLTLIATANQGSEATYESGFVIDKFPISRPNLTFSTLTVSNMSPEDSSIYLCSVVPGTRAKSSNYGYTFGSGTRLTVV.

The rearrangement uses TRBV28 and TRBJ1-1; 8 bases map to TRBD1. CDR1 and CDR2 from the germline V gene are MDHEN and SYDVKM. Losses at the gene ends were 5 bases for V and 4 bases for J; bases not matched to a gene: 9. The CDR3 consists of 15 residues. In DNA, the CDR3 is TGTGCCAGCAGTCCCGGCACCACAGGGGGCACTGAAGCTTTCTTT. This translates into CASSPGTTGGTEAFF.

The chain joins TRBV28 to TRBJ1-2; 7 nucleotides line up with TRBD1. The trim removed 6 bases at V and 6 bases at J, leaving 7 bases unmatched. CDR1 is MDHEN, CDR2 SYDVKM, per germline. The CDR3 length is 13 residues. CDR3 sequence (DNA): TGTGCCAGCAGCCTCGACAGGGTTGATGGCTACACCTTC. Encoded protein: CASSLDRVDGYTF.

This clonotype has just a few counts. The genes are TRBV19 and TRBJ1-2, with D perhaps TRBD1 (6 bases). CDR1 is LNHDA and CDR2 is SQIVND in the germline V gene (reference sequence). The V gene lost 5 bases and the J gene lost 5 bases, with 15 bases spanning the gap. This CDR3 is 14 amino acids long. CDR3 loop: CASSVLRDIYGYTF. In DNA form, the CDR3 reads TGTGCCAGTAGTGTCCTCCGGGACATTTATGGCTACACCTTC.

This clonotype was counted a few times. The V call is TRBV19, the J call TRBJ1-5; 7 bases align to TRBD1. The CDR3 contains 15 residues. The trim removed 7 bases at V and 0 bases at J, leaving 6 bases unmatched. The germline gives CDR1 LNHDA, CDR2 SQIVND (reference sequence). CDR3 DNA sequence: TGTGCCAGTAAGGGGACAGATAATAGCAATCAGCCCCAGCATTTT. Translated, it gives CASKGTDNSNQPQHF.

The chain is built from TRBV19 and TRBJ2-3; D may be TRBD2 (6 bases). The CDR3 sequence is 14 residues long. CDR1 and CDR2 from the germline V gene are LNHDA and SQIVND (reference sequence). V shed 7 bases and J shed 0 bases, with 11 bases lying between them. The CDR3, as DNA: TGTGCCAGTAAGGGGACTCTGAGCACAGATACGCAGTATTTT. It specifies CASKGTLSTDTQYF.

This clonotype has just a few counts. The J gene is TRBJ2-7, the V gene TRBV23-1, with 8 bases aligning to TRBD2. TRBV23-1 is an open reading frame, and its role is uncertain. CDR3 size: 16 residues. V lost 0 bases to trimming and J lost 2 bases; unmatched junction nucleotides: 6. DNA of the CDR3: TGCGCCAGCAGTCAATCGCTTAGCGGGGATCCCTACGAGCAGTACTTC. Translation gives CASSQSLSGDPYEQYF.

This chain uses TRBV11-2 with TRBJ2-3; perhaps D is TRBD1 or TRBD2 (5 bases each). CDR1 SGHAT and CDR2 FQNNGV come from the germline V gene. This CDR3 contains 16 residues. The V and J ends lost 6 bases and 1 base respectively, with 17 bases between them. The CDR3 DNA reads as TGTGCCAGCAGTACCCTTTACAGAGGGGGCACAGATACGCAGTATTTT. Amino acids: CASSTLYRGGTDTQYF. Using reference TRBV11-2 and TRBJ2-3 for the parts outside the CDR3, the full variable domain is EAGVAQSPRYKIIEKRQSVAFWCNPISGHATLYWYQQILGQGPKLLIQFQNNGVVDDSQLPKDRFSAERLKGVDSTLKIQPAKLEDSAVYLCASSTLYRGGTDTQYFGPGTRLTVL.

V is TRBV12-3 or TRBV12-4 and J is TRBJ2-2; 7 bases line up with TRBD1. Losses at the gene ends were 6 bases for V and 6 bases for J; bases not matched to a gene: 4. The CDR3 runs to 13 residues. CDR3 bases: TGTGCCAGCAGACCGACAGGGCCCGGGGAGCTGTTTTTT. Translated: CASRPTGPGELFF.

The table lists this clonotype with a few counts. CDR3 sequence reads: CASSLPGWTDTQYF. CDR3 DNA: TGTGCCAGCAGCTTACCCGGGTGGACAGATACGCAGTATTTT. V is TRBV11-1 and J is TRBJ2-3, with no clear D. The CDR3 is 14 residues long. The germline gives CDR1 SGHAT, CDR2 FQDESV (reference sequence). V lost 2 bases, J lost 3 bases, and 9 bases lay in between.

The chain uses TRBV2 and TRBJ2-3; 10 bases match TRBD2. V lost 7 bases to trimming and J lost 0 bases; unmatched junction nucleotides: 1. This CDR3 contains 14 residues. CDR1 SNHLY and CDR2 FYNNEI come from the germline V gene. The CDR3 spells CASTSGGSTDTQYF. CDR3 in DNA: TGTGCCAGCACTAGCGGGGGAAGCACAGATACGCAGTATTTT.

This clonotype was detected only a few times. The V and J genes are TRBV10-3 and TRBJ1-5; perhaps TRBD1 as D (6 bases). The V end lost 5 bases, the J end lost 3 bases, and 14 bases lay between the germline ends. The CDR3 is 15 residues long. In germline, CDR1 is ENHRY, CDR2 SYGVKD. CDR3 in DNA: TGTGCCATCAGTCTCGAGGGGGTCCCCAATCAGCCCCAGCATTTT. Translating it yields CAISLEGVPNQPQHF.

The sample holds a few counts of this clonotype. The chain employs TRBV19 and TRBJ2-3, with TRBD2 matching over 14 bases. The CDR3 has 15 residues. Germline V gives CDR1 LNHDA, CDR2 SQIVND (reference sequence). The ends lost 5 bases at V and 4 bases at J; junction bases unmatched: 2. CDR3 sequence reads: CASSEGLAGADTQYF. CDR3 nucleotides: TGTGCCAGTAGTGAGGGACTAGCGGGAGCAGATACGCAGTATTTT.

The rearrangement uses TRBV24-1 and TRBJ2-7, with a possible D match to TRBD2 (5 bases). The V gene's germline CDR1 is KGHDR and CDR2 SFDVKD. The V and J ends lost 4 bases and 0 bases respectively, with 12 bases between them. This CDR3 spans 15 amino acids. The DNA for the CDR3 is TGTGCCACCAGTGACCCAGCGGAGAGCTCCTACGAGCAGTACTTC. Protein sequence: CATSDPAESSYEQYF.

The rearrangement uses TRBV6-1 and TRBJ1-5; D may be TRBD1 (5 bases). The CDR3 totals 15 residues. CDR1 is MNHNS and CDR2 is SASEGT in the germline V gene. Trimming stripped 8 bases from V and 0 bases from J, with 14 bases between. This chain's CDR3 is CASWGESGSNQPQHF. The CDR3 DNA sequence: TGTGCCAGCTGGGGGGAGAGTGGTAGCAATCAGCCCCAGCATTTT.

This clonotype was picked up a small number of times. The gene calls are TRBV6-1 and TRBJ2-2; perhaps TRBD2 as D (6 bases). The CDR3 is made up of 14 amino acids. Per germline, CDR1 MNHNS and CDR2 SASEGT. V was trimmed by 10 bases and J by 0 bases, leaving 12 bases between them. CDR3 in DNA: TGTGCCATTCTGCGCGGGACGAACACCGGGGAGCTGTTTTTT. Its translation: CAILRGTNTGELFF.

V usage is TRBV7-9 and J usage is TRBJ2-7; TRBD2 matches at 10 bases. The CDR3 has 15 residues. CDR1 is SEHNR and CDR2 is FQNEAQ in the germline V gene (reference sequence). Germline trimming cut 3 bases from V and 6 bases from J; bases unmatched to any gene: 8. In DNA, the CDR3 is TGTGCCAGCAGCTTCGCACCTAGCGGGAGAGGCGAGCAGTACTTC. Its translation: CASSFAPSGRGEQYF.

This clonotype was detected only a few times. The chain recombines TRBV19 with TRBJ2-5, with 8 bases lining up with TRBD1. Germline loops: CDR1 LNHDA, CDR2 SQIVND (reference sequence). This CDR3 region has 14 residues. J gave up 4 bases and V 4 bases, and 5 bases lay outside the gene matches. The DNA of the CDR3 is TGTGCCAGTAGTAGGGACAGGACCCTAGAGACCCAGTACTTC. This sequence encodes CASSRDRTLETQYF.

This chain uses TRBV20-1 with TRBJ2-3; no definite D call. CDR3 length: 16 residues. The germline CDR1 and CDR2 sequences are DFQATT and SNEGSKA (reference sequence). V was clipped by 1 base and J by 2 bases, with 16 bases between them. This CDR3 is CSARVGVSTNTDTQYF. CDR3 sequence (DNA): TGCAGTGCTAGAGTAGGCGTCAGTACGAACACAGATACGCAGTATTTT.

The CDR3 loop reads CSARLAGGNLYEQYF. CDR3 DNA sequence: TGCAGCGCCCGACTAGCGGGAGGAAACCTCTACGAGCAGTACTTC. V usage is TRBV29-1 and J usage is TRBJ2-7; the match to TRBD2 covers 13 bases. The CDR3 totals 15 residues. Germline V gives CDR1 SQVTM, CDR2 ANQGSEA. The junction had 9 bases not matched to a gene; V was cut back by 7 bases and J by 3 bases.

This chain connects TRBV6-1 to TRBJ1-5; TRBD1 matches at 9 bases. In germline, CDR1 is MNHNS, CDR2 SASEGT. The CDR3 is 13 residues long. V lost 7 bases and J lost 10; bases outside the gene matches: 8. The CDR3 region is CASNVDRGSPQHF. The CDR3 nucleotides read TGTGCCAGCAATGTGGACAGGGGATCTCCCCAGCATTTT.

J is TRBJ1-1 and V is TRBV11-3, with TRBD1 matching 7 bases. Germline assignment: CDR1 SGHNT and CDR2 YENEEA. The CDR3 is 13 amino acids. V dropped 3 bases and J dropped 12; count of bases not matched to a gene: 10. For the CDR3, the DNA is TGTGCCAGCAGCTTTACAGGGGTAAGGAAACCTTTCTTT. This encodes CASSFTGVRKPFF.

This chain joins TRBV2 and TRBJ2-7; TRBD1 matches 10 bases. Germline CDR1 reads SNHLY; CDR2 reads FYNNEI. CDR3 length equals 13 residues. Losses at the gene ends were 9 bases for V and 6 bases for J; bases not matched to a gene: 8. The chain's CDR3 is CASNRDRGSEQYF. The CDR3 region has the DNA TGTGCCAGTAACCGGGACAGGGGCTCCGAGCAGTACTTC. Drawing the rest from reference TRBV2 and TRBJ2-7, the complete variable domain is EPEVTQTPSHQVTQMGQEVILRCVPISNHLYFYWYRQILGQKVEFLVSFYNNEISEKSEIFDDQFSVERPDGSNFTLKIRSTKLEDSAMYFCASNRDRGSEQYFGPGTRLTVT.

The CDR3 protein is CASSPRTSGGTDSYEQYF. CDR3 coding DNA: TGTGCCAGCAGTCCCCGGACTAGCGGGGGCACGGATTCCTACGAGCAGTACTTC. The chain recombines TRBV5-4 with TRBJ2-7, with 13 bases that match TRBD2. V shed 5 bases, J shed 1 base, and the junction held 12 bases outside the gene matches. There are 18 residues in the CDR3. The germline V gene has CDR1 SGHNT and CDR2 YYREEE (reference sequence).

V gene TRBV6-1 combines with J gene TRBJ1-1; D possibly corresponds to TRBD1 (6 bases). CDR1 is MNHNS, CDR2 SASEGT, per germline. The CDR3 contains 14 residues. Trimming pared 7 bases from V and 4 bases from J, leaving 16 bases between. The CDR3 bases are TGTGCCAGCATCCCCTCCCAGGGGAGCACTGAAGCTTTCTTT. It yields the protein CASIPSQGSTEAFF.

The V call is TRBV6-1, the J call TRBJ2-3; D is perhaps TRBD1 (5 bases). The CDR3 extends over 11 amino acids. V gave up 6 bases and J gave up 7 bases, with 8 bases separating them. The germline CDR1 and CDR2 sequences are MNHNS and SASEGT. The CDR3 region has the DNA TGTGCCAGCAGCCAGGGAAATACGCAGTATTTT. It specifies CASSQGNTQYF.

The V gene is TRBV5-1, the J gene TRBJ1-1; the D gene is possibly TRBD1 (5 bases). V lost 8 bases, J lost 0 bases, and 17 bases lay in between. Germline V gene lookup returns CDR1 SGHRS and CDR2 YFSETQ. CDR3 size: 15 residues. CDR3 nucleotides: TGCGCCAGTGGCGTCCTCAGGGCTTTGAACACTGAAGCTTTCTTT. It specifies CASGVLRALNTEAFF.

V usage is TRBV12-3 or TRBV12-4 and J usage is TRBJ2-5; D unclear. V lost 5 bases to trimming and J lost 4 bases, with 5 bases between them. This CDR3 spans 11 amino acids. As DNA, the CDR3 is TGTGCCAGCAGTATAGGAGAGACCCAGTACTTC. Protein product: CASSIGETQYF.

The gene calls are TRBV28 and TRBJ2-7; D is unclear. Germline assignment: CDR1 MDHEN and CDR2 SYDVKM. V was clipped by 5 bases and J by 7 bases, with 9 bases between them. The CDR3 spans 11 residues. DNA for the CDR3: TGTGCCAGCAGTGGGGATAGGGAGCAGTACTTC. Protein: CASSGDREQYF.